This TCR beta chain was recorded in a study of blood T cell repertoires in COVID-19. Study-level background: Donors in the United States, Italy and Spain gave samples during acute or convalescent COVID-19. From T cells, B-cell-depleted T cells, or PBMCs came the material, which was cDNA or gDNA.

The authors' processing: Amplification from reference gene primers served as the basis for estimated nucleated cell counts. Produced via immunoSEQ multiplex PCR; TCRdb's table is partial and in-frame only. V and J calls and clone size come straight from that table; D and trimming were deduced from the DNA. The sample shows over 250,000 clones, 70% to 75% of them seen only once. CDR1 is LNHDA and CDR2 is SQIVND in the germline V gene (reference sequence). The V end lost 5 bases, the J end lost 7 bases, and 15 bases lay between the germline ends. The CDR3 loop spans 14 amino acids. Input material: peripheral blood. The chain has TRBV19 and TRBJ2-1; D might be TRBD2 (5 bases). This sequence originates from a woman of 80 years or more with acute or convalescent COVID-19. The CDR3 bases are TGTGCCAGTAGTCGGCCCAGCACGGGGAATGAGCAGTTCTTC. Translation: CASSRPSTGNEQFF.